One TCR beta chain is described in this entry. This entry is derived from a study of blood T cell repertoires in COVID-19. Study-level background: The United States, Italy and Spain provided the acute and convalescent COVID-19 samples. T cells, B-cell-depleted T cells, or PBMCs supplied cDNA or gDNA.

Per germline, CDR1 SEHNR and CDR2 FQNEAQ (reference sequence). V dropped 6 bases and J dropped 7; count of bases not matched to a gene: 9. The length of the CDR3 is 15 residues. As processed by the authors: Reference gene primers were amplified, and this amplification served to estimate nucleated cell counts. Only in-frame clones appear in the TCRdb table, and some are missing; sequencing was by immunoSEQ multiplex PCR. V and J calls and clone size are as listed in that table; D and trimming were resolved from the DNA. The sample lists fewer than 450,000 clones; about 93% were seen once. This sequence originates from a woman aged 18-29 years who had recovered from COVID-19. The sample consisted of peripheral blood. The chain employs TRBV7-9 and TRBJ2-1; 10 bases line up with TRBD2. The CDR3 DNA sequence: TGTGCCAGCAGGTCTCTAGCGGGAGATGGAAATGAGCAGTTCTTC. The encoded protein is CASRSLAGDGNEQFF.